The TCR beta chain under discussion was sequenced for a study of CD8 T cells in Susac syndrome. Study background: Within the sequenced group of Susac syndrome patients, roughly 6 showed active disease and roughly eight were in remission.

FACS was used to enrich TEMRA cells, whereas the CD8+ and CD4+ T cells were obtained by negative isolation. General observations from the study: In its TCR sequencing and HLA analysis, the study acknowledged that the number of individuals was relatively small. Clonal expansion did not appear in Susac syndrome CD4+ T cell repertoires.

V was clipped by 6 bases and J by 2 bases; unmatched bases: 7. The germline V gene encodes CDR1 DFQATT and CDR2 SNEGSKA (reference sequence). CDR3 length equals 14 residues. The authors reverse transcribed roughly 0.5 to 1 ug RNA with random hexamers. TCRdb passed the immunoSEQ multiplex PCR reads through MiXCR, listing each CDR3 protein once. The table records hundreds of thousands of distinct CDR3 sequences, 90% to 97% of them present only once. Notes on this clonotype: Its target is not known.

The sample was CD4+ T cells from PBMCs. The chain has TRBV20-1 and TRBJ2-3; TRBD1 matches 8 bases. This clonotype was sampled from a human donor with Susac syndrome. CDR3 protein: CSAPTGVPTDTQYF. The CDR3 DNA reads TGCAGTGCCCCGACAGGGGTTCCCACAGATACGCAGTATTTT.